This T cell receptor (beta chain) was sequenced in a study of cytomegalovirus exposure and HLA in healthy donors. Across the whole study: A data release that came early held roughly 90 million unique TCRs from HLA-typed donors.

For this clone: Its antigen is unidentified.

Primers for the PCR totalled 60 Vbeta and 13 Jbeta. Assay used: immunoSEQ multiplex PCR; TCRdb lists only in-frame clones, some missing. The data contain some 130,000 clones, around 79% of them seen just once; the ten biggest clones take up 3% to 3.5%. Germline V CDR1 and CDR2: LGHNA, YSLEER. The germline V and J ends were trimmed by 0 bases and 5 bases, with 13 bases remaining between them. The CDR3 is made up of 15 amino acids. Points from the study as a whole: Association of fewer than 20,000 TCR beta sequences with HLA alleles was found at 0.05 false discovery rate in a later analysis. Within an earlier analysis, most TCR beta V segments proved productive either about 87% or about 30% of the time.

This receptor was obtained from a female donor in good health and CMV-seronegative. Sequencing was performed on PBMCs. J is TRBJ1-1 and V is TRBV4-3; no firm D call. The CDR3 DNA follows: TGCGCCAGCAGCCAAGATGGGCTGACGGGGACTGAAGCTTTCTTT. Encoded protein: CASSQDGLTGTEAFF.